The present entry profiles one TCR beta chain with its context. The data stem from a study of resident and recirculating memory T cells in vitiligo. Here immunoSEQ multiplex PCR was the method, and the copy in TCRdb shows in-frame clones only, minus some. The sample includes around 70,000 clones, approximately 90% of them seen just once. Germline V gives CDR1 MGHRA, CDR2 YSYEKL. This CDR3 region has 16 residues. V dropped 1 base and J dropped 3; count of bases not matched to a gene: 4. The rearrangement uses TRBV4-1 and TRBJ2-3; 10 nucleotides align to TRBD2. Input material: blood. This receptor was identified in a male donor with vitiligo. In DNA form, the CDR3 reads TGCGCCAGCAGCCAAGTGCGAGCGGGGGGGACAGATACGCAGTATTTT. Protein: CASSQVRAGGTDTQYF.